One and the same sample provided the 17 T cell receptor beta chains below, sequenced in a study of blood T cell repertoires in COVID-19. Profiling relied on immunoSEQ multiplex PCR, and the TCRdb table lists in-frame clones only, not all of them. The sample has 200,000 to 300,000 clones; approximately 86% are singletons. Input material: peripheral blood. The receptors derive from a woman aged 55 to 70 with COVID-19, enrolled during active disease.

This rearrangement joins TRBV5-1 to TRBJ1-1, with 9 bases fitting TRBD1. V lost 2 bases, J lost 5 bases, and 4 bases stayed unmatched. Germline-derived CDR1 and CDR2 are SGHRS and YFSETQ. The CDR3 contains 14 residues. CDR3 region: CASSLIQGATEAFF. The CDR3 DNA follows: TGCGCCAGCAGCTTAATACAGGGGGCGACTGAAGCTTTCTTT.

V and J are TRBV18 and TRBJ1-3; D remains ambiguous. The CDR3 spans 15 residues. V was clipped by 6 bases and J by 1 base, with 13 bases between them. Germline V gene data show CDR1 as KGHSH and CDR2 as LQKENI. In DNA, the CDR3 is TGTGCCAGCTCCCCTACAGCCCGTTCTGGAAACACCATATATTTT. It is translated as CASSPTARSGNTIYF.

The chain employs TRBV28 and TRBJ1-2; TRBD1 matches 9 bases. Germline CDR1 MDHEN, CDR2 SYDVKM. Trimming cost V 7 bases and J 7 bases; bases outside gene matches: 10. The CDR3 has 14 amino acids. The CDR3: CASTSWATGGGYTF. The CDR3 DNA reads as TGTGCCAGCACCTCTTGGGCGACAGGGGGTGGCTACACCTTC.

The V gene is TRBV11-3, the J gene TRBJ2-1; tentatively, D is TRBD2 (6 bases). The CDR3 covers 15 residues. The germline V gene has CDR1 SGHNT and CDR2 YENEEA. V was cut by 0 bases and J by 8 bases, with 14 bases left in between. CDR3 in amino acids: CASSLEGLLADEQFF. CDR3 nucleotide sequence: TGTGCCAGCAGCTTAGAGGGACTCCTTGCGGATGAGCAGTTCTTC.

The CDR3 DNA follows: TGTGCCAGCAGCAAAGAACGGTTAACAGTTAACACTGAAGCTTTCTTT. This translates into CASSKERLTVNTEAFF. The rearrangement joins TRBV21-1 to TRBJ1-1; the D segment call TRBD1 is taken from the table without a DNA check. TRBV21-1 is assigned pseudogene status. The CDR3 consists of 16 residues.

CDR3 amino acids: CASSFWSGAEAFF. CDR3 DNA: TGTGCCAGCAGTTTTTGGTCAGGGGCTGAAGCTTTCTTT. V usage is TRBV12-3 or TRBV12-4 and J usage is TRBJ1-1; D may be TRBD1 (6 bases). The CDR3 sequence is 13 residues long. Trimming cost V 3 bases and J 6 bases, with 11 bases left between them.

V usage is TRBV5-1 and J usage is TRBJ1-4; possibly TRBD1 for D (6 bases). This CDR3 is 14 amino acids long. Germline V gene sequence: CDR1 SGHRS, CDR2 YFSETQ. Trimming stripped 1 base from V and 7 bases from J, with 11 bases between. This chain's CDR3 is CASSLTGSREKLFF. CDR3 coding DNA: TGCGCCAGCAGCTTGACAGGGTCCCGTGAAAAACTGTTTTTT. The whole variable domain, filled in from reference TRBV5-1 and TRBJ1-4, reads KAGVTQTPRYLIKTRGQQVTLSCSPISGHRSVSWYQQTPGQGLQFLFEYFSETQRNKGNFPGRFSGRQFSNSRSEMNVSTLELGDSALYLCASSLTGSREKLFFGSGTQLSVL.

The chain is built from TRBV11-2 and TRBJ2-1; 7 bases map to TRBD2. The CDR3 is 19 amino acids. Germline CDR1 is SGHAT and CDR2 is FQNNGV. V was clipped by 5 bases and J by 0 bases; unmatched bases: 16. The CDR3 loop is CASSREGTGAILSYNEQFF. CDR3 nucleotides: TGTGCCAGCAGCAGGGAGGGGACGGGAGCCATCCTCTCCTACAATGAGCAGTTCTTC.

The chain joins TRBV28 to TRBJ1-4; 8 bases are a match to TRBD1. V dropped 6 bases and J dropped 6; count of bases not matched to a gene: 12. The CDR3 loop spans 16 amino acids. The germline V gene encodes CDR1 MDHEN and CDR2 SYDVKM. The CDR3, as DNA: TGTGCCAGCAGCCGGGACAGGACCCTTAGGGATGAAAAACTGTTTTTT. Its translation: CASSRDRTLRDEKLFF. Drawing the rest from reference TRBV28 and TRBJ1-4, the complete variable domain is DVKVTQSSRYLVKRTGEKVFLECVQDMDHENMFWYRQDPGLGLRLIYFSYDVKMKEKGDIPEGYSVSREKKERFSLILESASTNQTSMYLCASSRDRTLRDEKLFFGSGTQLSVL.

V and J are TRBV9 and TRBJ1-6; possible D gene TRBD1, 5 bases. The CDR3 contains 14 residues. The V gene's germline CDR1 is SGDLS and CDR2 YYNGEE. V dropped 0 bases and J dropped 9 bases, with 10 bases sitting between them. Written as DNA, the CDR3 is TGTGCCAGCAGCGTAGAACAGGATGGTTCACCCCTCCACTTT. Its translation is CASSVEQDGSPLHF.

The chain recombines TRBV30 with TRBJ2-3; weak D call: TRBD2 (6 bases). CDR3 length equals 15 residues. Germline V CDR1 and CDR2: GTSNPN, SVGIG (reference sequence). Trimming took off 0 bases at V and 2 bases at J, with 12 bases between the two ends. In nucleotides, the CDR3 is TGTGCCTGGAGTGTAGCCGGGAGTAACACAGATACGCAGTATTTT. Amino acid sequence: CAWSVAGSNTDTQYF. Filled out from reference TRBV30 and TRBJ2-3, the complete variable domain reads SQTIHQWPATLVQPVGSPLSLECTVEGTSNPNLYWYRQAAGRGLQLLFYSVGIGQISSEVPQNLSASRPQDRQFILSSKKLLLSDSGFYLCAWSVAGSNTDTQYFGPGTRLTVL.

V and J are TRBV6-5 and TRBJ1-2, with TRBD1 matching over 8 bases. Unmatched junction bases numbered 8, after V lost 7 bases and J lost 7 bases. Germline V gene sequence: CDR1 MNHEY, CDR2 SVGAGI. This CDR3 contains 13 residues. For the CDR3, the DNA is TGTGCCAGCATGAGCTGGACAGGGCTTGGCTACACCTTC. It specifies CASMSWTGLGYTF.

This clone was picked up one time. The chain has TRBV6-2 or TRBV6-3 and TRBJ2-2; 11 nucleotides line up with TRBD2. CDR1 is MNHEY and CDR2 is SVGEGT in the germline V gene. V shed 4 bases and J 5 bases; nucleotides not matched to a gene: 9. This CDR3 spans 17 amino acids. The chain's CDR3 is CASSLIAGGPGTGELFF. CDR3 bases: TGTGCCAGCAGTTTAATAGCGGGAGGGCCGGGAACCGGGGAGCTGTTTTTT.

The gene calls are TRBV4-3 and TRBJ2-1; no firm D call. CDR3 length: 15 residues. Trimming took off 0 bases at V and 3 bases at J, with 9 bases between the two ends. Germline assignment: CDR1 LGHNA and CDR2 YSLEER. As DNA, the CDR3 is TGCGCCAGCAGCCAAGAGGTCGGAGACTACAATGAGCAGTTCTTC. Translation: CASSQEVGDYNEQFF.

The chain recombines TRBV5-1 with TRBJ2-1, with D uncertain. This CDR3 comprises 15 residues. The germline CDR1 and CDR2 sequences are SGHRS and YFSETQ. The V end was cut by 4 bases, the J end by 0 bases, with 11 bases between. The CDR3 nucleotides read TGCGCCAGCAGCCAAACTACCGTCTCCTACAATGAGCAGTTCTTC. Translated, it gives CASSQTTVSYNEQFF. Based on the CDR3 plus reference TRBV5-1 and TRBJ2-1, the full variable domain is KAGVTQTPRYLIKTRGQQVTLSCSPISGHRSVSWYQQTPGQGLQFLFEYFSETQRNKGNFPGRFSGRQFSNSRSEMNVSTLELGDSALYLCASSQTTVSYNEQFFGPGTRLTVL.

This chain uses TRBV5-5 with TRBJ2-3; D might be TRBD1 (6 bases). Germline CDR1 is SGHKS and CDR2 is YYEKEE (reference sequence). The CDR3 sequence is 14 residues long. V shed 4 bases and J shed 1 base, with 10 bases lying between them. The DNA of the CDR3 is TGTGCCAGCAGCACACGGACAGGCACAGATACGCAGTATTTT. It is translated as CASSTRTGTDTQYF.

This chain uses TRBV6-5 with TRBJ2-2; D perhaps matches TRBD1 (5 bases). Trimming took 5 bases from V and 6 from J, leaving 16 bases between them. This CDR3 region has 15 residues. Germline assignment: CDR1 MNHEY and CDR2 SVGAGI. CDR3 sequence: CASSISGPPPGELFF. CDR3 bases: TGTGCCAGCAGTATCTCAGGGCCCCCCCCCGGGGAGCTGTTTTTT.